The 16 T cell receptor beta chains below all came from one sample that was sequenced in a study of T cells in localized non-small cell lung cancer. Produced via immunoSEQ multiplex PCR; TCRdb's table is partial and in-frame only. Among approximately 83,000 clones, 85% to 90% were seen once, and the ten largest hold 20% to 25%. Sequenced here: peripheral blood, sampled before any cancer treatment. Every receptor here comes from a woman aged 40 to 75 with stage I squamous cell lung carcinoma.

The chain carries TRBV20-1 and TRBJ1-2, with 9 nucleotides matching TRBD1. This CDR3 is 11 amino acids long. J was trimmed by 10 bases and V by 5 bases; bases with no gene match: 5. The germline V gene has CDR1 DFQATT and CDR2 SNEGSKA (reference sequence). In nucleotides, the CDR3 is TGCAGTGCTCCACAACAGGGGGCCTACACCTTC. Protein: CSAPQQGAYTF.

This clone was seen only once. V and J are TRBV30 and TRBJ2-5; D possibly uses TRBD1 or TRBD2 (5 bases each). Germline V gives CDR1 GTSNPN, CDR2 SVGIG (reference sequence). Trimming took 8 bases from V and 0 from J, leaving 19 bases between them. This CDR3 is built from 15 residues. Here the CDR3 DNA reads TGTGCCCGGCCTAGACGGGGCAGGTACCAAGAGACCCAGTACTTC. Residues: CARPRRGRYQETQYF.

The CDR3 coding sequence is TGTGCCAGCAGCCCACCCGGACGCCTCGACTATGGCTACACCTTC. This sequence encodes CASSPPGRLDYGYTF. This chain links TRBV7-2 with TRBJ1-2, with no clear D. V was shortened by 5 bases and J by 3 bases, with 16 bases between the two germline ends. This CDR3 spans 15 amino acids. Germline V gene lookup returns CDR1 SGHTA and CDR2 FQGNSA.

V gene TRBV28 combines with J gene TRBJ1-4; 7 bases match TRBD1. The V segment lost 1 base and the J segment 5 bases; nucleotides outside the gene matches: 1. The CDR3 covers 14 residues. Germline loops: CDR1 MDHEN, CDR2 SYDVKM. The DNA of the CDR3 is TGTGCCAGCAGTTTATTGGGACAGAATGAAAAACTGTTTTTT. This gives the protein CASSLLGQNEKLFF.

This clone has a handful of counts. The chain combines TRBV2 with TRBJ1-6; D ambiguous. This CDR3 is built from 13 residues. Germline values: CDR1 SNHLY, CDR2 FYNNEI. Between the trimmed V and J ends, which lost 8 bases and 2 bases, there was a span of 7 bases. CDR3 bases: TGTGCCAGCGGAGAGGCCTATAATTCACCCCTCCACTTT. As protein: CASGEAYNSPLHF.

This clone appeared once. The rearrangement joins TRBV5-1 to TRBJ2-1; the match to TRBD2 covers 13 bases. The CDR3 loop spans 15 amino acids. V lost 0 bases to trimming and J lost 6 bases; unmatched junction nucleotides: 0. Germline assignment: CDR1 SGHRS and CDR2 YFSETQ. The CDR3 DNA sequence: TGCGCCAGCAGCTTGGGACTAGCGGGGGGCAATGAGCAGTTCTTC. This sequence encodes CASSLGLAGGNEQFF. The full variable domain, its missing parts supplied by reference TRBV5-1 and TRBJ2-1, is KAGVTQTPRYLIKTRGQQVTLSCSPISGHRSVSWYQQTPGQGLQFLFEYFSETQRNKGNFPGRFSGRQFSNSRSEMNVSTLELGDSALYLCASSLGLAGGNEQFFGPGTRLTVL.

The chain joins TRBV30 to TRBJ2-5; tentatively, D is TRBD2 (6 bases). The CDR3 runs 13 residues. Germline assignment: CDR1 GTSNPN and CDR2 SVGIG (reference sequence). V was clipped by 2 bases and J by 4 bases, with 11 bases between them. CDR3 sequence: CAWSIQAGETQYF. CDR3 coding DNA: TGTGCCTGGAGTATCCAAGCGGGAGAGACCCAGTACTTC.

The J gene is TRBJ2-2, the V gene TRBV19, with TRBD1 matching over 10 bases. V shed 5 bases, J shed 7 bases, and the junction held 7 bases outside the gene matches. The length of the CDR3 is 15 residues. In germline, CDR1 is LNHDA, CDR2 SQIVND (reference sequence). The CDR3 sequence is CASSVGQGGNGELFF. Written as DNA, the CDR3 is TGTGCCAGTAGTGTCGGACAGGGGGGAAACGGGGAGCTGTTTTTT.

CDR3 sequence (DNA): TGTGCCAGCAGCCAAGATATTCAGGGGGCTCAGCCCCAGCATTTT. Residues: CASSQDIQGAQPQHF. This chain joins TRBV4-2 and TRBJ1-5; TRBD1 matches at 8 bases. CDR1 and CDR2 (germline): LGHNA, YNFKEQ. V was pared by 0 bases and J by 6 bases, with 4 bases of the junction left unmatched. This CDR3 has 15 amino acids.

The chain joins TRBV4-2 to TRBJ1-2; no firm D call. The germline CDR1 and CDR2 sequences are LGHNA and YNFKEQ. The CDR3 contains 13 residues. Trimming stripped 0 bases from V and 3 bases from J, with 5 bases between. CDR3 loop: CASSQDSDYGYTF. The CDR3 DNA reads TGTGCCAGCAGCCAAGACAGCGACTATGGCTACACCTTC.

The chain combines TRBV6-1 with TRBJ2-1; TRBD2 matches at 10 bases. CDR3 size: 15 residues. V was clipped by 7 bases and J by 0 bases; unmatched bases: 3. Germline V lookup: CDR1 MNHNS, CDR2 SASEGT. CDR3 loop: CASTAGGGSYNEQFF. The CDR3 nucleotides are TGTGCCAGCACAGCGGGGGGGGGCTCCTACAATGAGCAGTTCTTC.

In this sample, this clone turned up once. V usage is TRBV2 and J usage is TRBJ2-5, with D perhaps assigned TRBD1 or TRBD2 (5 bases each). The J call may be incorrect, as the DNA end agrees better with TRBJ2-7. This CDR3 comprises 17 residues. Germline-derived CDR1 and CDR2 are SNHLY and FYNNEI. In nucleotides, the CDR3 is TGTGCCAGCAGTGAGGGTTCGGGGCCCCGGGGCTCCTACGAGCAGTACTTC. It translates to CASSEGSGPRGSYEQYF.

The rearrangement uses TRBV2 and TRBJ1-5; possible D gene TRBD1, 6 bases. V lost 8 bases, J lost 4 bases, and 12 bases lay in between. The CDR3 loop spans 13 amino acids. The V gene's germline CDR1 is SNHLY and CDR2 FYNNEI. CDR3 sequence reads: CASEGGTNQPQHF. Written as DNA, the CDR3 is TGTGCCAGCGAGGGAGGGACAAATCAGCCCCAGCATTTT.

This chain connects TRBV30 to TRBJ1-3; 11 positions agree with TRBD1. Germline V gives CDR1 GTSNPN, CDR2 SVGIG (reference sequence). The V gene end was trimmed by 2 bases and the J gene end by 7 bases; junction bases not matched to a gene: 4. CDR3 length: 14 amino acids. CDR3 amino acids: CAWSLGQGANTIYF. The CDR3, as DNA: TGTGCCTGGAGTCTCGGACAGGGGGCCAACACCATATATTTT.

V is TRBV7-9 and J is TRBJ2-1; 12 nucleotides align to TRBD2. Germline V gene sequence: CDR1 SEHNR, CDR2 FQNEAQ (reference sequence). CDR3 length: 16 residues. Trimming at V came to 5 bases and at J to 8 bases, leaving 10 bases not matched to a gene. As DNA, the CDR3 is TGTGCCAGCAGCCAGACTAGCGGGGGTCTCAGCCATGAGCAGTTCTTC. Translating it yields CASSQTSGGLSHEQFF.

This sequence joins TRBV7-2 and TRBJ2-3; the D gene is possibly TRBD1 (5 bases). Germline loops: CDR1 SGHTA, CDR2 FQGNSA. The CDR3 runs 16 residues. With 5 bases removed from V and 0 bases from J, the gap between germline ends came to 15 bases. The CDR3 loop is CASSLGALTSTDTQYF. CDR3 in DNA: TGTGCCAGCAGCCTTGGGGCCCTAACTAGCACAGATACGCAGTATTTT.